Reported below is one T cell receptor (beta chain). This CDR3 has 15 amino acids. CDR1 and CDR2 (germline): SGHRS, YFSETQ. V trimming: 2 bases; J trimming: 6 bases; junction bases outside the gene matches: 3. TCRdb's copy holds only in-frame clones and misses some; the assay was immunoSEQ multiplex PCR. The sample consists of fewer than 300,000 clones, around 90% of them appearing once. This sample was included in a study of blood T cell repertoires in COVID-19. About the research overall: Both acute and convalescent COVID-19 samples were obtained from the United States, Italy and Spain.

Sequences were obtained from peripheral blood. The TCR comes from a man aged 18 to 30 with active or convalescent COVID-19. The chain has TRBV5-1 and TRBJ1-6, with 9 bases that match TRBD1. This CDR3 reads CASSFGTGSNSPLHF. CDR3 DNA: TGCGCCAGCAGCTTCGGGACAGGGTCTAATTCACCCCTCCACTTT.